This T cell receptor (beta chain) originates from a study of T cell repertoires in cytomegalovirus infection. TCRdb ran MiXCR on the reads and lists one entry per CDR3 protein. The table includes approximately 160,000 distinct CDR3 sequences, approximately 17% detected once. Per germline, CDR1 LNHNV and CDR2 YYDKDF (reference sequence). This CDR3 comprises 15 residues. V lost 7 bases, J lost 5 bases, and 20 bases lay in between. This clonotype has more than one count but fewer than ten. The TCR comes from a human donor in good health (CMV status not recorded). Some clones in this sample may be carry-over from other donors' samples. The V call is TRBV15, the J call TRBJ1-2; maybe TRBD1 (5 bases). Sequenced material: CD8+ T cells from PBMCs. The CDR3 region is CATTSSGTRNYGYTF. The CDR3 DNA is TGTGCCACCACCAGCTCCGGGACCAGAAATTATGGCTACACCTTC.